This entry describes one T cell receptor beta chain. Cohorts were assigned according to the clinical history that participants reported. This sample is drawn from a study of blood T cell repertoires in COVID-19. The overall study: Some COVID-19 samples were acute and others convalescent; all came from the United States, Italy and Spain. In each case, the material was cDNA or gDNA derived from T cells, B-cell-depleted T cells, or PBMCs.

In the study's own analysis: Amplifying reference gene primers gave estimates of nucleated cell counts. Profiled with immunoSEQ multiplex PCR; TCRdb holds only in-frame clones, not every one. The V and J calls and clone size were taken over from that table, and D and trimming were inferred from the DNA. The top ten hold approximately 6% of the sample, which has approximately 150,000 clones, 80% seen once. The CDR3 is 13 amino acids. CDR1 is SGHDN, CDR2 FVKESK, per germline. V was shortened by 1 base and J by 4 bases, with 7 bases between the two germline ends. This receptor was taken from a man in his forties who had recovered from COVID-19. The sequencing sample was made of PBMCs or T cells enriched from blood (not recorded which). This chain links TRBV14 with TRBJ2-5; D unresolved. The CDR3: CASSQVSRETQYF. CDR3 sequence (DNA): TGTGCCAGCAGCCAAGTGTCCCGAGAGACCCAGTACTTC.